This T cell receptor beta chain was retrieved from a study of cytomegalovirus exposure and HLA in healthy donors. Study results and limitations: Most TCR sequences showed up rarely, but some public TCRs showed up in many donors. Highest at DRB1 and lowest at HLA-C, TCR association rates differed among HLA loci in a later analysis. Per a prior analysis, the majority of TCR beta V segments were productive roughly 90% or roughly 30% of the time. Some V segments (TRBV6-2 and TRBV6-3 among them) were excluded as indistinguishable.

Looked up from germline, CDR1 is SGHRS and CDR2 is YFSETQ. V lost 4 bases to trimming and J lost 4 bases; unmatched junction nucleotides: 6. This CDR3 is built from 14 residues. Concerning this clone itself: What it binds is unknown.

The study ran its PCR with 60 Vbeta and 13 Jbeta primers. This table comes from immunoSEQ multiplex PCR, and its TCRdb copy is limited to in-frame clones, with some not included. The sample consists of 150,000 to 180,000 clones, under 85% of them appearing once. This chain links TRBV5-1 with TRBJ1-2; TRBD1 matches 8 bases. The sequenced sample was PBMCs. This clonotype was sampled from a man younger than 35 in good health and CMV-seronegative. The DNA of the CDR3 is TGCGCCAGCAGCCCGGGGACAGGTCTCTATGGCTACACCTTC. Translating gives CASSPGTGLYGYTF.